A selection of T cell receptor beta chains follows, all from one sample in a study of response to subunit inactivated influenza vaccine. TCRdb independently ran MiXCR on the RT-PCR reads; one entry per CDR3 protein. The data hold some 150,000 distinct CDR3 sequences, with approximately 12% observed a single time. The same data also went into a second study, on T cells expressing NK-cell markers.

Sequences were derived from CD8+ T cells sorted from PBMCs, sampled roughly 12 days after vaccination. Source of these receptors: a man in his fifties who received an inactivated influenza vaccine. Each CDR3 is given with its conserved first and last residue. Each record gives: J gene, D gene, V gene, clone size, CDR3 protein, CDR3 DNA. A D gene is named only where the DNA matches it firmly. Clone size is not always given. Where it is, it says once, few, many or a class for expanded clones.

>TRBJ2-2|TRBD2|TRBV28|-
CASKAGEEWNTGELFF
TGTGCCAGCAAAGCGGGAGAGGAGTGGAACACCGGGGAGCTGTTTTTT
>TRBJ2-6|-|TRBV9|few
CASSVVGSGANVLTF
TGTGCCAGCAGCGTAGTAGGCTCTGGGGCCAACGTCCTGACTTTC
>TRBJ2-1|TRBD2|TRBV9|many
CASSLAGQTFNEQFF
TGTGCCAGCAGCTTAGCGGGCCAAACATTCAATGAGCAGTTCTTC
>TRBJ2-7|TRBD1|TRBV4-3|-
CASSQDERGRWEQYF
TGCGCCAGCAGCCAAGATGAGAGGGGGCGGTGGGAGCAGTACTTC
>TRBJ2-1|-|TRBV6-5|many
CASKRTESSYNEQFF
TGTGCCAGCAAAAGGACAGAGAGCTCCTACAATGAGCAGTTCTTC
>TRBJ2-3|TRBD2|TRBV13|few
CASSLWLADTDTQYF
TGTGCCAGCAGCTTATGGCTAGCGGATACAGATACGCAGTATTTT
>TRBJ1-5|-|TRBV7-9|many
CASSLSSPNQPQHF
TGTGCCAGCAGCTTATCTTCCCCCAATCAGCCCCAGCATTTT
>TRBJ2-1|TRBD2|TRBV28|-
CASSRGGTYNEQFF
TGTGCCAGCAGTCGCGGGGGGACCTACAATGAGCAGTTCTTC
>TRBJ2-3|TRBD2|TRBV7-6|-
CASSRLAGRTDTQYF
TGTGCCAGCAGCCGACTAGCGGGGCGCACAGATACGCAGTATTTT
>TRBJ1-6|-|TRBV7-9|-
CASSLLNSPLHF
TGTGCCAGCAGCTTATTGAATTCACCCCTCCACTTT
>TRBJ2-7|TRBD1|TRBV12-3/TRBV12-4|-
CASSLGTGAFGEQYF
TGTGCCAGCAGTTTAGGGACAGGGGCCTTTGGTGAGCAGTACTTC
>TRBJ2-1|TRBD2|TRBV5-1|-
CASSLVASGYYNEQFF
TGCGCCAGCAGCTTGGTGGCTAGCGGGTACTACAATGAGCAGTTCTTC
>TRBJ2-1|-|TRBV7-6|-
CASSFSGQYNEQFF
TGTGCCAGCAGCTTCTCCGGACAGTACAATGAGCAGTTCTTC
>TRBJ2-3|-|TRBV7-8|many
CASSPDAGGVDTDTQYF
TGTGCCAGCAGCCCGGATGCTGGAGGGGTCGACACAGATACGCAGTATTTT
>TRBJ2-7|-|TRBV27|many
CASTSGSYEQYF
TGTGCCAGCACCTCGGGTAGCTACGAGCAGTACTTC
>TRBJ2-3|-|TRBV6-2/TRBV6-3|few
CASDPGGTSTDTQYF
TGTGCCAGCGACCCCGGCGGGACTAGCACAGATACGCAGTATTTT
>TRBJ2-7|-|TRBV6-5|-
CASSSRHASYEQYF
TGTGCCAGCAGTTCCCGCCACGCCAGCTACGAGCAGTACTTC
>TRBJ2-5|TRBD1|TRBV12-3/TRBV12-4|many
CASSRDRGQETQYF
TGTGCCAGCAGTAGGGACAGGGGGCAAGAGACCCAGTACTTC
>TRBJ2-1|-|TRBV28|-
CASSFNVGNHEQFF
TGTGCCAGCAGTTTCAATGTGGGGAATCATGAGCAGTTCTTC
>TRBJ1-1|-|TRBV5-6|-
CASSPEGRETEAFF
TGTGCCAGCAGCCCGGAGGGGAGGGAGACTGAAGCTTTCTTT
>TRBJ2-3|TRBD2|TRBV7-8|few
CASSPIPAGAADTQYF
TGTGCCAGCAGCCCCATCCCCGCGGGAGCTGCAGATACGCAGTATTTT
>TRBJ2-1|-|TRBV4-2|-
CASSRRVGPVNEQFF
TGTGCCAGCAGCCGAAGGGTCGGGCCAGTAAATGAGCAGTTCTTC